The 16 T cell receptor beta chains below come from one sample, sequenced in a study of T-cell memory formation after mild COVID-19. MiXCR, applied by TCRdb to the 5' RACE reads, yields one record per CDR3 protein. Seen here are 470,000 or so distinct CDR3 sequences, over 15% observed once, and the top ten hold 20% to 25%. Sequencing input: PBMCs or a T cell subset sorted from them (not recorded which). The receptors derive from a man between 18 and 35 years old who had mild COVID-19 (a few samples of this study predate the infection). Cell type and time point are not known.

This clonotype occurred a few times. The chain couples TRBV4-1 to TRBJ2-5; 8 bases fit TRBD2. CDR1 is MGHRA, CDR2 YSYEKL, per germline. This CDR3 spans 16 amino acids. Losses at the gene ends were 4 bases for V and 2 bases for J; bases not matched to a gene: 9. The CDR3 region has the DNA TGCGCCAGCAGCCTCCTCCCGGGACTAGGACAAGAGACCCAGTACTTC. As protein: CASSLLPGLGQETQYF.

This clonotype turned up a few times. The chain has TRBV18 and TRBJ2-1; 9 nucleotides align to TRBD1. Germline loops: CDR1 KGHSH, CDR2 LQKENI. After removal of 2 bases from V and 7 bases from J, the junction contained 9 bases not matched to a gene. CDR3 length equals 16 residues. The CDR3 nucleotides are TGTGCCAGCTCACCATTACCGGGACAGGGAGGGAATGAGCAGTTCTTC. Residues: CASSPLPGQGGNEQFF.

The V and J genes are TRBV7-2 and TRBJ1-5; D is possibly TRBD1 (6 bases). Between the trimmed V and J ends, which lost 4 bases and 4 bases, there was a span of 8 bases. Germline V gene data show CDR1 as SGHTA and CDR2 as FQGNSA. CDR3 size: 13 residues. The CDR3 DNA reads TGTGCCAGCAGCTCCGACAGGAATCAGCCCCAGCATTTT. Encoded protein: CASSSDRNQPQHF.

This clonotype was recorded at least ten times. The chain combines TRBV6-2 or TRBV6-3 with TRBJ1-5; D gene ambiguous. The CDR3 is made up of 13 amino acids. Trimming pared 0 bases from V and 7 bases from J, leaving 7 bases between. Per germline, CDR1 MNHEY and CDR2 SVGEGT. The CDR3: CASSYSTYQPQHF. CDR3 nucleotides: TGTGCCAGCAGTTACTCGACTTACCAGCCCCAGCATTTT.

This clonotype has just a few counts. The chain uses TRBV5-1 and TRBJ1-5; D might be TRBD1 (6 bases). This CDR3 is 13 amino acids long. Germline V lookup: CDR1 SGHRS, CDR2 YFSETQ. Trimming removed 4 bases from V and 3 bases from J, with 8 bases in between. This chain's CDR3 is CASSQGYNQPQHF. CDR3 DNA sequence: TGCGCCAGCAGCCAGGGGTACAATCAGCCCCAGCATTTT.

The chain joins TRBV11-2 to TRBJ1-3, with a weak D call TRBD1 (5 bases). Deletions cut 2 bases from V and 0 bases from J, with 14 bases between. The CDR3 contains 17 residues. Germline values: CDR1 SGHAT, CDR2 FQNNGV. In DNA, the CDR3 is TGTGCCAGCAGCTTACAGGCGGGACGGGACTCTGGAAACACCATATATTTT. This codes for CASSLQAGRDSGNTIYF.

V gene TRBV4-3 combines with J gene TRBJ2-7; 10 bases align to TRBD1. CDR1 and CDR2 (germline): LGHNA, YSLEER. V shed 5 bases and J 4 bases; nucleotides not matched to a gene: 8. The CDR3 loop spans 15 amino acids. The CDR3 spells CASSKGQGYSYEQYF. The CDR3 bases are TGCGCCAGCAGCAAGGGACAGGGGTATTCATACGAGCAGTACTTC.

This clonotype was seen a handful of times. The chain recombines TRBV29-1 with TRBJ1-1; no reliable D call. The V gene's germline CDR1 is SQVTM and CDR2 ANQGSEA. Trimming cost V 8 bases and J 1 base, with 14 bases left between them. This CDR3 contains 13 residues. CDR3: CSPTRRQNTEAFF. As DNA, the CDR3 is TGCAGCCCGACGAGGCGCCAGAACACTGAAGCTTTCTTT.

V and J are TRBV2 and TRBJ1-1; D gene ambiguous. With 5 bases removed from V and 2 bases from J, the gap between germline ends came to 9 bases. The CDR3 loop spans 13 amino acids. CDR1 is SNHLY and CDR2 is FYNNEI in the germline V gene. The CDR3 protein is CASSNTANTEAFF. CDR3 DNA: TGTGCCAGCAGTAACACAGCTAACACTGAAGCTTTCTTT.

This clonotype occurred many times. V and J are TRBV7-6 and TRBJ2-1; 8 bases agree with TRBD2. This CDR3 has 14 residues. After removal of 5 bases from V and 6 bases from J, the junction contained 6 bases not matched to a gene. Germline values: CDR1 SGHVS, CDR2 FNYEAQ. The chain's CDR3 is CASSPRTSPNEQFF. In DNA, the CDR3 is TGTGCCAGCAGCCCGCGGACTAGCCCCAATGAGCAGTTCTTC.

The CDR3 coding sequence is TGTGCCAGCAGACGTAGCGGGGTTGTCTACAATGAGCAGTTCTTC. Amino acid sequence: CASRRSGVVYNEQFF. This rearrangement joins TRBV6-6 to TRBJ2-1, with 8 bases identical to TRBD2. The germline gives CDR1 MNHNY, CDR2 SVGAGI (reference sequence). Trimming removed 6 bases from V and 3 bases from J; junction bases left unmatched: 7. The CDR3 length is 15 residues.

CDR3 in DNA: TGTGCCAGCAGTTTAAACGGTTACGAGCAGTACGTC. This encodes CASSLNGYEQYV. The V call is TRBV28, the J call TRBJ2-7; D gene uncertain. There are 12 residues in the CDR3. Per germline, CDR1 MDHEN and CDR2 SYDVKM. Deletions cut 2 bases from V and 4 bases from J, with 6 bases between.

The chain uses TRBV4-2 and TRBJ1-6, with 7 bases identical to TRBD1. J gave up 5 bases and V 3 bases, and 4 bases lay outside the gene matches. Per germline, CDR1 LGHNA and CDR2 YNFKEQ. The CDR3 runs to 15 residues. DNA for the CDR3: TGTGCCAGCAGCCAGGCAGGGGGAGATAATTCACCCCTCCACTTT. It translates to CASSQAGGDNSPLHF.

Concerning this clonotype: Germline is not matched at one junction end, which may reflect a read error. The V and J genes are TRBV4-1 and TRBJ2-1; D might be TRBD2 (6 bases). Germline V lookup: CDR1 MGHRA, CDR2 YSYEKL. The length of the CDR3 is 12 residues. CDR3 nucleotides: TGCGCCAGCAGCCGCCGCGGGGATGAGAAGTTCTTC. Its protein product is CASSRRGDEKFF.

This chain joins TRBV6-5 and TRBJ1-6; D is perhaps TRBD1 (5 bases). CDR3 length: 15 amino acids. Germline V lookup: CDR1 MNHEY, CDR2 SVGAGI. The V gene lost 4 bases and the J gene lost 7 bases, with 14 bases spanning the gap. CDR3 sequence reads: CASSLYWGRNSPLHF. CDR3 nucleotides: TGTGCCAGCAGTTTATATTGGGGACGAAATTCACCCCTCCACTTT.

This clonotype was recorded many times. The rearrangement uses TRBV5-1 and TRBJ2-1, with 13 bases lining up with TRBD2. Germline CDR1 reads SGHRS; CDR2 reads YFSETQ. With 4 bases clipped from V and 5 bases from J, the junction kept 3 bases outside the gene matches. The CDR3 has 15 amino acids. CDR3: CASSPGTSGDNEQFF. CDR3 nucleotides: TGCGCCAGCAGCCCTGGGACTAGCGGGGACAATGAGCAGTTCTTC.